This TCR beta chain is from a study of T cells after yellow fever vaccination. This clonotype has more than one count but fewer than ten. The antigen is not known. The authors made TCR cDNA by 5'RACE template switching, adding a universal primer site and UMIs. Each CDR3 protein is one row after TCRdb ran MiXCR on the 5' RACE reads. Of fewer than 450,000 distinct CDR3 sequences in the sample, around 10% were seen once. Regarding the study as a whole: Abundant clonotypes from the bulk population could contaminate FACS-sorted repertoires. The secondary T-cell response peaked on day 5, not day 15, but was weaker.

The source of this sequence is a man aged 18 to 35 who received the YFV17D yellow fever vaccine. The sample here was PBMCs, taken on the day of the first yellow fever vaccination.

CDR3: CAISVEGNYGYTF. CDR3 nucleotides: TGTGCCATCAGTGTGGAGGGTAACTATGGCTACACCTTC. This chain joins TRBV10-3 and TRBJ1-2; the D is unclear. This CDR3 has 13 amino acids. The germline CDR1 and CDR2 sequences are ENHRY and SYGVKD. V was clipped by 4 bases and J by 1 base, with 7 bases between them.